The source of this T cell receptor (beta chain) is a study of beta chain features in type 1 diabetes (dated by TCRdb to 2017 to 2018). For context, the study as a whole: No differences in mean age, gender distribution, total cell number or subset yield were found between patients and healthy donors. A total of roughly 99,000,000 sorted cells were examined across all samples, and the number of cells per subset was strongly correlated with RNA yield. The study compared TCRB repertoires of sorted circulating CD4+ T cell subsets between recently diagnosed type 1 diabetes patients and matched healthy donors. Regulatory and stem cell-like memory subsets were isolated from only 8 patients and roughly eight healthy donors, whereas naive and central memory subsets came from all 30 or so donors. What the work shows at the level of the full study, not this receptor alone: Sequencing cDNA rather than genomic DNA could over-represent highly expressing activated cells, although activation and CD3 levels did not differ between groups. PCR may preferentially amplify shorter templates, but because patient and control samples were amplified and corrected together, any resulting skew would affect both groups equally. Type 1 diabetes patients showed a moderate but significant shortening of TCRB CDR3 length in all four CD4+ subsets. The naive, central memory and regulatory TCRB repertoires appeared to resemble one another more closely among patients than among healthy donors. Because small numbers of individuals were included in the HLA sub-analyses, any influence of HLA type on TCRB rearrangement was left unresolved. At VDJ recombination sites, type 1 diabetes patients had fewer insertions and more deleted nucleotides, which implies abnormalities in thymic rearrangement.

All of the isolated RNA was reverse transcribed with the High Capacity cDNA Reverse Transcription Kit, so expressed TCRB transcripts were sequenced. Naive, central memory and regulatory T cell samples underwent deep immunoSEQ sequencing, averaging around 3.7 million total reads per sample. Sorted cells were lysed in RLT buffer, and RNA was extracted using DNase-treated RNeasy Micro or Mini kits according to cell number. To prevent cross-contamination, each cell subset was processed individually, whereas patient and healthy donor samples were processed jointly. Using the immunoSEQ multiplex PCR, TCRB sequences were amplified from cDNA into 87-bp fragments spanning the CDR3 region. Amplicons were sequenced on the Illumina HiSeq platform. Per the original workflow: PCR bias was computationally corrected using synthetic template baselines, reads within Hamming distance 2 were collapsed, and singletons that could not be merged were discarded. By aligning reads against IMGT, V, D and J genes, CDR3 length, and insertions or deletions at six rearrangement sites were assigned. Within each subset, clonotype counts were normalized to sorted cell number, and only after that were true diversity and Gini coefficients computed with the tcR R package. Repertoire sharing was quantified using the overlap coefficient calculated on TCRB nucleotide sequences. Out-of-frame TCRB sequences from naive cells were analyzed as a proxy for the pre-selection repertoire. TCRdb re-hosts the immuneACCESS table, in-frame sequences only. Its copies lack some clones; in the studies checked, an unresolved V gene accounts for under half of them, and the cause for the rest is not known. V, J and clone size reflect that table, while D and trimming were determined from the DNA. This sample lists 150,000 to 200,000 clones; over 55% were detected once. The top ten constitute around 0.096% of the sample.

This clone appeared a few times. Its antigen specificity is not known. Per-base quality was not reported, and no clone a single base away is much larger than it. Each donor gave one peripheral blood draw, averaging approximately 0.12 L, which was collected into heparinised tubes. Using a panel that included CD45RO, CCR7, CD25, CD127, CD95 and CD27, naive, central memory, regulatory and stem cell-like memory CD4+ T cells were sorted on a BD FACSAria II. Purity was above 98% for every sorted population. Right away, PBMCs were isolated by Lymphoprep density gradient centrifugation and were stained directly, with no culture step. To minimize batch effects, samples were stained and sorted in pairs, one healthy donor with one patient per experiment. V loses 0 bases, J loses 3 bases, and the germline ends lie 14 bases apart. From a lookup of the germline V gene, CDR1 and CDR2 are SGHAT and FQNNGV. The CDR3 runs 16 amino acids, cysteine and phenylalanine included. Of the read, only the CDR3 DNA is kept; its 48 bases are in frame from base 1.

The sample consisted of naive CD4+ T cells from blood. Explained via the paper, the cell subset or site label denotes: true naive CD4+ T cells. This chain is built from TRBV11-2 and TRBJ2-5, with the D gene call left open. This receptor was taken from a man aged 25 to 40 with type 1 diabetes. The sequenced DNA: TGTGCCAGCAGCTTAGATTGGACCCTATGGGAAGAGACCCAGTACTTC. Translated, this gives CASSLDWTLWEETQYF.